Following are 6 T cell receptor beta chains from one sample sequenced in a study of blood T cell repertoires in COVID-19. The table came from immunoSEQ multiplex PCR; TCRdb's copy has only in-frame clones and leaves some out. The sample has approximately 170,000 clones, roughly nine tenths seen once; the top ten hold about 1.9%. Source material: peripheral blood. The receptors derive from a man aged 18-30 years who had recovered from COVID-19.

V is TRBV28 and J is TRBJ2-7, with D perhaps matching TRBD2 (5 bases). Germline CDR1 reads MDHEN; CDR2 reads SYDVKM. Trimming stripped 2 bases from V and 2 bases from J, with 7 bases between. CDR3 size: 13 residues. Here the CDR3 reads CASSLHGTYEQYF. The CDR3 nucleotides are TGTGCCAGCAGTTTACACGGGACCTACGAGCAGTACTTC. Using reference TRBV28 and TRBJ2-7 for the parts outside the CDR3, the full variable domain is DVKVTQSSRYLVKRTGEKVFLECVQDMDHENMFWYRQDPGLGLRLIYFSYDVKMKEKGDIPEGYSVSREKKERFSLILESASTNQTSMYLCASSLHGTYEQYFGPGTRLTVT.

The chain employs TRBV3-1 (or the pseudogene TRBV3-2) and TRBJ2-6; unclear D gene. In germline, CDR1 is LGHDT, CDR2 YNNKEL (reference sequence). This CDR3 comprises 15 residues. Trimming shortened V by 7 bases and J by 0 bases, and 10 bases separated the two germline ends. CDR3 DNA sequence: TGTGCCAGCACTCTAGGCCTCTCTGGGGCCAACGTCCTGACTTTC. This gives the protein CASTLGLSGANVLTF.

J is TRBJ2-7 and V is TRBV5-4; 7 positions agree with TRBD1. Trimming at V came to 3 bases and at J to 9 bases, leaving 9 bases not matched to a gene. The CDR3 is 13 residues long. CDR1 and CDR2 (germline): SGHNT, YYREEE (reference sequence). The CDR3 nucleotides are TGTGCCAGCAGCTCCCAAACAGGGGATAGGCAGTACTTC. Protein sequence: CASSSQTGDRQYF.

This clone was picked up a small number of times. This chain uses TRBV28 with TRBJ2-7, with D unclear. CDR1 is MDHEN, CDR2 SYDVKM, per germline. The CDR3 consists of 13 residues. Between the trimmed V and J ends, which lost 3 bases and 0 bases, there was a span of 6 bases. The CDR3 coding sequence is TGTGCCAGCAGTTTCCCGAGCTCCTACGAGCAGTACTTC. As protein: CASSFPSSYEQYF.

The chain couples TRBV4-3 to TRBJ2-7; a weak D match, TRBD2 (6 bases). Per germline, CDR1 LGHNA and CDR2 YSLEER. Trimming removed 0 bases from V and 4 bases from J, with 16 bases in between. The CDR3 length is 16 residues. CDR3 sequence (DNA): TGCGCCAGCAGCCAAGACGGGGGAGGTACGATTTACGAGCAGTACTTC. This encodes CASSQDGGGTIYEQYF.

The chain joins TRBV6-5 to TRBJ1-2; the D gene is possibly TRBD1 (5 bases). The CDR3 sequence is 16 residues long. The V gene's germline CDR1 is MNHEY and CDR2 SVGAGI. V lost 0 bases and J 4 bases, leaving 15 bases between the germline ends. The DNA for the CDR3 is TGTGCCAGCAGTTACTCGAAGGGGCAGAGGACCTATGGCTACACCTTC. Translation: CASSYSKGQRTYGYTF.